This record concerns one T cell receptor beta chain sequence. The entry originates in a study of technical replicates of blood from several donors. Germline trimming cut 1 base from V and 8 bases from J; bases unmatched to any gene: 16. Germline loops: CDR1 MDHEN, CDR2 SYDVKM. The CDR3 is 18 residues long. This table comes from immunoSEQ multiplex PCR, and its TCRdb copy is limited to in-frame clones, with some not included. The sample lists about 70,000 clones; 80% to 95% were seen once. Material for sequencing was T cells isolated from PBMCs. The chain is built from TRBV28 and TRBJ1-4; 7 bases align to TRBD1. This sequence originates from a human donor in good health. The CDR3 region is CASSLFHLGRQGEEKLFF. CDR3 sequence (DNA): TGTGCCAGCAGTTTATTTCATTTGGGCCGACAGGGCGAGGAAAAACTGTTTTTT.